These 26 T cell receptor beta chains came from one sample sequenced in a study of CD8 T cells in ankylosing spondylitis. Using its own MiXCR run on the 5' RACE reads, TCRdb lists one record per CDR3 protein. This sample carries 200,000 to 300,000 distinct CDR3 sequences, approximately 30% of them seen once, and the ten largest clones take approximately 4.4%. What was sequenced was blood, either unsorted or a sorted T cell fraction (not recorded which). The origin of the receptors is a male donor with ankylosing spondylitis or in good health (not recorded which).

This clonotype has a handful of counts. V is TRBV6-1 and J is TRBJ2-1; 10 positions match TRBD1. V was pared by 6 bases and J by 9 bases, with 8 bases of the junction left unmatched. Germline V gene lookup returns CDR1 MNHNS and CDR2 SASEGT. CDR3 size: 14 residues. CDR3 amino acids: CASSDRGLVAEQFF. The CDR3 bases are TGTGCCAGCAGCGACAGGGGGCTCGTTGCTGAGCAGTTCTTC.

The DNA for the CDR3 is TGTGCCAGCAGTCCTCTAGCGGGGGGTGGAGAAGAGCAGTACTTC. Encoded protein: CASSPLAGGGEEQYF. The V gene is TRBV12-3 or TRBV12-4, the J gene TRBJ2-7, with TRBD2 matching 11 bases. Losses at the gene ends were 5 bases for V and 7 bases for J; bases not matched to a gene: 10. The CDR3 is made up of 15 amino acids.

The table lists this clonotype with many counts. The chain has TRBV7-9 and TRBJ2-1; possible D gene TRBD1, 5 bases. Germline V gene lookup returns CDR1 SEHNR and CDR2 FQNEAQ (reference sequence). The CDR3 has 11 residues. The germline V and J ends were trimmed by 4 bases and 8 bases, with 6 bases remaining between them. The CDR3 loop is CASSSGYEQFF. In DNA form, the CDR3 reads TGTGCCAGCAGCTCAGGGTATGAGCAGTTCTTC.

There are a few counts of this clonotype. This sequence joins TRBV20-1 and TRBJ1-5, with D hard to call. Deletions cut 6 bases from V and 2 bases from J, with 17 bases between. The CDR3 is 15 residues long. The germline gives CDR1 DFQATT, CDR2 SNEGSKA (reference sequence). This chain's CDR3 is CSASGSSRGNQPQHF. For the CDR3, the DNA is TGCAGTGCCTCTGGGTCGTCGAGGGGCAATCAGCCCCAGCATTTT.

This clonotype was found a few times. This chain links TRBV5-1 with TRBJ2-1; TRBD1 aligns across 7 bases. From germline, CDR1 is SGHRS and CDR2 YFSETQ. V lost 3 bases, J lost 6 bases, and 9 bases stayed unmatched. CDR3 size: 15 residues. The DNA for the CDR3 is TGCGCCAGCAGCTCGGGACAGACTCGGCTCAATGAGCAGTTCTTC. Translating gives CASSSGQTRLNEQFF.

This rearrangement joins TRBV20-1 to TRBJ1-4; possible D gene TRBD1, 5 bases. Per germline, CDR1 DFQATT and CDR2 SNEGSKA (reference sequence). The CDR3 length is 13 residues. Deletions cut 6 bases from V and 7 bases from J, with 15 bases between. The chain's CDR3 is CSAVGPGGEKLFF. The CDR3 region has the DNA TGCAGTGCAGTAGGTCCGGGGGGTGAAAAACTGTTTTTT.

This clonotype was picked up a small number of times. V and J are TRBV29-1 and TRBJ1-2; D gene uncertain. Trimming took off 4 bases at V and 3 bases at J, with 9 bases between the two ends. Germline lookup yields CDR1 SQVTM and CDR2 ANQGSEA. This CDR3 region has 12 residues. Written as DNA, the CDR3 is TGCAGCGTTGGACCGGCGGACTATGGCTACACCTTC. Encoded protein: CSVGPADYGYTF.

This chain uses TRBV20-1 with TRBJ2-3, with 13 bases lining up with TRBD2. CDR1 and CDR2 (germline): DFQATT, SNEGSKA (reference sequence). There are 16 residues in the CDR3. V shed 3 bases and J 4 bases; nucleotides not matched to a gene: 7. For the CDR3, the DNA is TGCAGTGCTAGTCCTCGACTAGCGGGGGGACCAGATACGCAGTATTTT. It codes for CSASPRLAGGPDTQYF.

The chain has TRBV29-1 and TRBJ2-7; D is undetermined. Germline lookup yields CDR1 SQVTM and CDR2 ANQGSEA. The CDR3 has 12 residues. Trimming removed 5 bases from V and 0 bases from J, with 8 bases in between. The CDR3 loop reads CSVLTGSYEQYF. CDR3 nucleotide sequence: TGCAGCGTTCTCACGGGCTCCTACGAGCAGTACTTC.

CDR3 loop: CASSVRTEQFF. CDR3 sequence (DNA): TGTGCCAGCAGTGTGAGGACAGAGCAGTTCTTC. This chain uses TRBV2 with TRBJ2-1, with a tentative D call TRBD1 (5 bases). CDR3 size: 11 residues. V lost 4 bases to trimming and J lost 10 bases, with 8 bases between them. Per the germline V gene, CDR1 is SNHLY and CDR2 is FYNNEI.

The V gene is TRBV10-2, the J gene TRBJ2-2; the D gene is possibly TRBD2 (6 bases). The CDR3 is 16 residues long. From germline, CDR1 is WSHSY and CDR2 SAAADI. Trimming stripped 0 bases from V and 7 bases from J, with 15 bases between. The CDR3, as DNA: TGCGCCAGCAGTGAGTCGGGACTCAGTAACGGCGGGGAGCTGTTTTTT. Residues: CASSESGLSNGGELFF.

V and J are TRBV4-1 and TRBJ2-2; D is unclear. Germline values: CDR1 MGHRA, CDR2 YSYEKL. The CDR3 is 14 amino acids. Deletions cut 4 bases from V and 5 bases from J, with 11 bases between. CDR3 nucleotide sequence: TGCGCCAGCAGCCCTCCGGACGTAACCGGGGAGCTGTTTTTT. This encodes CASSPPDVTGELFF.

There are a few counts of this clonotype. V usage is TRBV24-1 and J usage is TRBJ2-1, with 9 nucleotides matching TRBD2. From germline, CDR1 is KGHDR and CDR2 SFDVKD. V shed 5 bases, J shed 7 bases, and the junction held 5 bases outside the gene matches. This CDR3 spans 14 amino acids. The CDR3 DNA reads TGTGCCACCAGTGCGCGCGGGGGGGTAAATGAGCAGTTCTTC. This sequence encodes CATSARGGVNEQFF.

This rearrangement joins TRBV6-2 or TRBV6-3 to TRBJ2-5; 11 bases map to TRBD2. Germline V gene sequence: CDR1 MNHEY, CDR2 SVGEGT. With 5 bases clipped from V and 4 bases from J, the junction kept 9 bases outside the gene matches. The CDR3 has 16 amino acids. For the CDR3, the DNA is TGTGCCAGCAGTCCTACGACTAGCGGGGTTAGAGAGACCCAGTACTTC. It specifies CASSPTTSGVRETQYF.

V usage is TRBV20-1 and J usage is TRBJ2-1; a possible D gene is TRBD2 (7 bases). CDR3 length equals 11 residues. The V end was cut by 4 bases, the J end by 15 bases, with 16 bases between. Germline V lookup: CDR1 DFQATT, CDR2 SNEGSKA (reference sequence). In DNA, the CDR3 is TGCAGTGCTATCCTGGGGGGGCCGGGGTTCTTC. This translates into CSAILGGPGFF.

This clonotype occurred a few times. The rearrangement links TRBV29-1 to TRBJ1-1; 7 bases match TRBD1. Germline values: CDR1 SQVTM, CDR2 ANQGSEA. This CDR3 is 15 amino acids long. J lost 0 bases, V lost 0 bases, and 4 bases had no gene match. The CDR3 DNA reads as TGCAGCGTTGAAGAACCGACAGGGATGAACACTGAAGCTTTCTTT. Translation: CSVEEPTGMNTEAFF.

The V gene is TRBV5-6, the J gene TRBJ2-2, with 9 bases aligning to TRBD1. The CDR3 spans 17 residues. Trimming cost V 1 base and J 5 bases; bases outside gene matches: 9. Germline CDR1 SGHDT, CDR2 YYEEEE. In nucleotides, the CDR3 is TGTGCCAGCAGCTTGTTGGGGTTTGGACAGGGGACCGGGGAGCTGTTTTTT. It is translated as CASSLLGFGQGTGELFF.

This clonotype was detected only once. The J gene is TRBJ2-3, the V gene TRBV29-1; 11 nucleotides agree with TRBD2. CDR1 SQVTM and CDR2 ANQGSEA come from the germline V gene. This CDR3 has 15 amino acids. Germline trimming cut 6 bases from V and 1 base from J; bases unmatched to any gene: 6. The CDR3 sequence is CSVYLLAGGTDTQYF. In DNA form, the CDR3 reads TGCAGCGTCTACCTACTAGCGGGAGGCACAGATACGCAGTATTTT.

This sequence joins TRBV30 and TRBJ2-3; the D gene is possibly TRBD2 (5 bases). V lost 1 base and J 8 bases, leaving 7 bases between the germline ends. CDR1 is GTSNPN and CDR2 is SVGIG in the germline V gene (reference sequence). The CDR3 is made up of 11 amino acids. CDR3 DNA sequence: TGTGCCTGGAGTGACCGGGGTACGCAGTATTTT. It codes for CAWSDRGTQYF.

This chain links TRBV12-3 or TRBV12-4 with TRBJ2-3, with TRBD2 matching over 11 bases. V lost 6 bases, J lost 0 bases, and 8 bases stayed unmatched. CDR3 size: 17 residues. CDR3 loop: CASRDFLAGGSTDTQYF. In DNA form, the CDR3 reads TGTGCCAGCAGGGACTTCCTAGCGGGGGGAAGCACAGATACGCAGTATTTT.

In this sample, this clonotype turned up many times. V gene TRBV6-1 combines with J gene TRBJ2-7; tentatively, D is TRBD1 or TRBD2 (5 bases each). Deletions cut 6 bases from V and 4 bases from J, with 13 bases between. The CDR3 has 13 residues. Germline loops: CDR1 MNHNS, CDR2 SASEGT. CDR3 DNA sequence: TGTGCCAGCAGCCCACGGGGACCTTACGAGCAGTACTTC. Translated, it gives CASSPRGPYEQYF.

This chain links TRBV20-1 with TRBJ2-5, with D possibly being TRBD1 or TRBD2 (5 bases each). The V end lost 2 bases, the J end lost 7 bases, and 14 bases lay between the germline ends. The germline V gene encodes CDR1 DFQATT and CDR2 SNEGSKA (reference sequence). The CDR3 contains 13 residues. The CDR3 nucleotides read TGCAGTGCTAGAAAACGGGGCCGTACGACCCAGTACTTC. Translation: CSARKRGRTTQYF.

For the CDR3, the DNA is TGCAGTGCTAGTCGGGGGACATCAGAAAAACTGTTTTTT. Amino acid sequence: CSASRGTSEKLFF. V is TRBV20-1 and J is TRBJ1-4; D is possibly TRBD1 (6 bases). Trimming took off 3 bases at V and 8 bases at J, with 13 bases between the two ends. CDR3 length: 13 amino acids. In germline, CDR1 is DFQATT, CDR2 SNEGSKA (reference sequence).

A few counts support this clonotype. Here the CDR3 DNA reads TGCAGTGCTATTCGGGGTGGGGAGCGGAGCAATCAGCCCCAGCATTTT. It specifies CSAIRGGERSNQPQHF. The V call is TRBV20-1, the J call TRBJ1-5, with D uncertain. V lost 4 bases to trimming and J lost 1 base, with 17 bases between them. Germline loops: CDR1 DFQATT, CDR2 SNEGSKA (reference sequence). CDR3 length equals 16 residues.

This clonotype was picked up many times. The chain carries TRBV20-1 and TRBJ2-3, with 13 bases fitting TRBD2. CDR3 length: 15 amino acids. V trimming: 2 bases; J trimming: 5 bases; junction bases outside the gene matches: 4. The germline V gene encodes CDR1 DFQATT and CDR2 SNEGSKA (reference sequence). The DNA for the CDR3 is TGCAGTGCTAGAACTAGCGGGGGGGCGCGAGATACGCAGTATTTT. It translates to CSARTSGGARDTQYF.

This chain uses TRBV24-1 with TRBJ2-3; D is undetermined. Germline CDR1 and CDR2: KGHDR and SFDVKD. V was cut by 7 bases and J by 1 base, with 8 bases left in between. The CDR3 totals 13 residues. CDR3 sequence: CATRDAGTDTQYF. The CDR3 DNA reads as TGTGCCACCAGGGACGCGGGCACAGATACGCAGTATTTT.